Here is one T cell receptor (beta chain) with its context. The data derive from a study of blood T cell repertoires in COVID-19. Study in general: Samples of COVID-19 (acute and convalescent) were obtained from the United States, Italy and Spain. Sample material is recorded as cDNA or gDNA derived from T cells, B-cell-depleted T cells, or PBMCs.

Per the original data handling: Estimated nucleated cell counts came from reference gene primer amplification. Method: immunoSEQ multiplex PCR; TCRdb's copy keeps in-frame clones and lacks some. That table is the source of V, J and clone size, and D and trimming were worked out from the DNA. The repertoire includes hundreds of thousands of clones, around nine tenths of them detected once, and less than 3.5% sits in the top ten. The CDR3 is made up of 12 amino acids. The germline V gene has CDR1 LGHDT and CDR2 YNNKEL (reference sequence). V was pared by 5 bases and J by 13 bases, with 8 bases of the junction left unmatched.

J is TRBJ1-2 and V is TRBV3-1 (or the pseudogene TRBV3-2); 9 positions agree with TRBD1. The TCR was taken from a woman aged 18-29 years who had recovered from COVID-19. The sequenced material came from peripheral blood. The CDR3 protein is CASSSGTGRATF. CDR3 nucleotide sequence: TGTGCCAGCAGCTCCGGGACAGGGAGGGCCACCTTC.